The T cell receptor (beta chain) under discussion was sequenced for a study of blood T cells in healthy people across ages. Whole-study results and caveats: With age, beta diversity per million T cells declined roughly linearly, significantly by 40.

The CDR3 sequence is 14 residues long. Trimming took off 7 bases at V and 5 bases at J, with 15 bases between the two ends. The amount of total RNA extracted per sample was at least 6 micrograms. A second PCR, run for roughly 7 to 12 cycles, used a sample-barcoded 5' primer plus a J-beta primer mix. Each of the cDNA molecules was tagged by a template-switch adaptor with 12 random nucleotides. TCRdb analysed the 5' RACE reads with MiXCR anew, one entry per CDR3 protein. The sample has roughly 1,100,000 distinct CDR3 sequences, around 27% seen once. This clonotype was found a few times. Its antigen is unidentified. These data were also filed under a second study, of T cells of mothers and their children.

This clonotype was obtained from a girl under 10 years old in good health. The V gene is TRBV12-3 or TRBV12-4, the J gene TRBJ2-1; D remains unclear. Specimen: blood. This chain's CDR3 is CASKKDQMHNEQFF. The DNA of the CDR3 is TGTGCCAGCAAAAAGGACCAGATGCACAATGAGCAGTTCTTC.